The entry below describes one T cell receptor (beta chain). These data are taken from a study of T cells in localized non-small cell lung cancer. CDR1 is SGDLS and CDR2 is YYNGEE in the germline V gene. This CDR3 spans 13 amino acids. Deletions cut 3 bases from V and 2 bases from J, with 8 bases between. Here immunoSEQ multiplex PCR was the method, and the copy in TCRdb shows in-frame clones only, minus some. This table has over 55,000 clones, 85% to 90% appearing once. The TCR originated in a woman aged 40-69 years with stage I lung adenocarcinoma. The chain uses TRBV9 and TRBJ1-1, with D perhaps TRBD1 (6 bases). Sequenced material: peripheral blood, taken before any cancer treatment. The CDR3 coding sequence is TGTGCCAGCAGCGGGACAGCCAACACTGAAGCTTTCTTT. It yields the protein CASSGTANTEAFF.